This T cell receptor beta chain is from a study of blood T cell repertoires in COVID-19. At the level of the study: Nucleic acid was either cDNA or gDNA, and it came from T cells, B-cell-depleted T cells, or PBMCs.

Germline V gene data show CDR1 as SGHNT and CDR2 as YYREEE (reference sequence). V dropped 4 bases and J dropped 4; count of bases not matched to a gene: 6. This CDR3 has 16 amino acids. Authors' data handling: Estimation of nucleated cell counts relied on the amplification of reference gene primers. Only in-frame clones appear in the TCRdb table, and some are missing; sequencing was by immunoSEQ multiplex PCR. That table supplies the V and J calls and clone size; D and trimming were determined from the DNA. The repertoire holds about 82,000 clones, with around four fifths as singletons. The receptor was derived from an older man with active or convalescent COVID-19. The sequenced sample was peripheral blood. This chain joins TRBV5-4 and TRBJ2-3; 13 nucleotides agree with TRBD2. The DNA for the CDR3 is TGTGCCAGCAGCCCCTATACTAGCGGGGGGGCAGATACGCAGTATTTT. Translating gives CASSPYTSGGADTQYF. The variable domain in full, with the rest retrieved from reference TRBV5-4 and TRBJ2-3, is ETGVTQSPTHLIKTRGQQVTLRCSSQSGHNTVSWYQQALGQGPQFIFQYYREEENGRGNFPPRFSGLQFPNYSSELNVNALELDDSALYLCASSPYTSGGADTQYFGPGTRLTVL.